These 9 T cell receptor beta chains originate from one sample sequenced in a study of technical replicates of blood from several donors. Only in-frame clones appear in the TCRdb table, and some are missing; sequencing was by immunoSEQ multiplex PCR. Among more than 65,000 clones listed, 80% to 95% were seen once. Sequences were obtained from T cells isolated from PBMCs. These receptors all come from a human donor in good health.

V gene TRBV5-4 combines with J gene TRBJ2-1, with 9 nucleotides matching TRBD2. Germline V CDR1 and CDR2: SGHNT, YYREEE (reference sequence). This CDR3 is built from 17 residues. After removal of 3 bases from V and 4 bases from J, the junction contained 11 bases not matched to a gene. The CDR3 bases are TGTGCCAGCAGCTGGGGGGGCTGGACTAGCGATTACAATGAGCAGTTCTTC. As protein: CASSWGGWTSDYNEQFF.

This chain connects TRBV7-2 to TRBJ1-2, with no clear D. CDR1 SGHTA and CDR2 FQGNSA come from the germline V gene. Between the trimmed V and J ends, which lost 1 base and 8 bases, there was a span of 11 bases. This CDR3 has 13 residues. The CDR3, as DNA: TGTGCCAGCAGCTTAGGTGGGAGGTACGGCTACACCTTC. Protein sequence: CASSLGGRYGYTF.

This chain connects TRBV6-1 to TRBJ2-3; the match to TRBD1 covers 7 bases. The CDR3 consists of 14 residues. Germline loops: CDR1 MNHNS, CDR2 SASEGT. The trim removed 5 bases at V and 4 bases at J, leaving 6 bases unmatched. This CDR3 reads CASSLYRGADTQYF. CDR3 DNA sequence: TGTGCCAGCAGTCTTTACAGGGGAGCAGATACGCAGTATTTT.

The chain employs TRBV19 and TRBJ2-7; 9 bases are a match to TRBD2. CDR1 and CDR2 from the germline V gene are LNHDA and SQIVND (reference sequence). The CDR3 sequence is 15 residues long. V lost 1 base, J lost 3 bases, and 4 bases stayed unmatched. CDR3 residues: CASSIGLAGHYEQYF. CDR3 DNA sequence: TGTGCCAGTAGTATAGGGCTAGCGGGACACTACGAGCAGTACTTC.

J is TRBJ2-5 and V is TRBV5-6; possibly TRBD2 for D (5 bases). Trimming removed 5 bases at V and 1 base at J, with 9 bases between. The CDR3 length is 13 residues. The V gene's germline CDR1 is SGHDT and CDR2 YYEEEE. The CDR3 sequence is CASRDGIQETQYF. In DNA form, the CDR3 reads TGTGCCAGCAGGGACGGGATCCAAGAGACCCAGTACTTC.

The genes are TRBV28 and TRBJ1-2, with D perhaps matching TRBD1 (5 bases). The V gene's germline CDR1 is MDHEN and CDR2 SYDVKM. CDR3 length: 16 residues. V was clipped by 6 bases and J by 4 bases, with 21 bases between them. The CDR3 bases are TGTGCCAGCAGGACTGGATTGGGGGGGACCTCCTATGGCTACACCTTC. Its protein product is CASRTGLGGTSYGYTF.

This clone was observed once. This rearrangement joins TRBV4-3 to TRBJ1-4; D is ambiguous. Trimming removed 4 bases at V and 2 bases at J, with 11 bases between. This CDR3 is built from 15 residues. CDR1 and CDR2 from the germline V gene are LGHNA and YSLEER. The CDR3 coding sequence is TGCGCCAGCAGCCCCCAATACGGGACTAATGAAAAACTGTTTTTT. Its protein is CASSPQYGTNEKLFF.

This sequence joins TRBV7-9 and TRBJ2-1; TRBD2 matches at 8 bases. The junction had 10 bases not matched to a gene; V was cut back by 4 bases and J by 5 bases. CDR1 and CDR2 from the germline V gene are SEHNR and FQNEAQ (reference sequence). The length of the CDR3 is 16 residues. The CDR3 protein is CASSSDEREMDNEQFF. CDR3 coding DNA: TGTGCCAGCAGCTCGGATGAGCGGGAGATGGACAATGAGCAGTTCTTC.

The chain couples TRBV7-6 to TRBJ2-5, with D perhaps matching TRBD1 (6 bases). The CDR3 sequence is 15 residues long. The germline V and J ends were trimmed by 5 bases and 5 bases, with 18 bases remaining between them. Per the germline V gene, CDR1 is SGHVS and CDR2 is FNYEAQ. CDR3 bases: TGTGCCAGCAGCCAGACGGGCCCAAGGGGGGAGACCCAGTACTTC. Amino acid sequence: CASSQTGPRGETQYF.